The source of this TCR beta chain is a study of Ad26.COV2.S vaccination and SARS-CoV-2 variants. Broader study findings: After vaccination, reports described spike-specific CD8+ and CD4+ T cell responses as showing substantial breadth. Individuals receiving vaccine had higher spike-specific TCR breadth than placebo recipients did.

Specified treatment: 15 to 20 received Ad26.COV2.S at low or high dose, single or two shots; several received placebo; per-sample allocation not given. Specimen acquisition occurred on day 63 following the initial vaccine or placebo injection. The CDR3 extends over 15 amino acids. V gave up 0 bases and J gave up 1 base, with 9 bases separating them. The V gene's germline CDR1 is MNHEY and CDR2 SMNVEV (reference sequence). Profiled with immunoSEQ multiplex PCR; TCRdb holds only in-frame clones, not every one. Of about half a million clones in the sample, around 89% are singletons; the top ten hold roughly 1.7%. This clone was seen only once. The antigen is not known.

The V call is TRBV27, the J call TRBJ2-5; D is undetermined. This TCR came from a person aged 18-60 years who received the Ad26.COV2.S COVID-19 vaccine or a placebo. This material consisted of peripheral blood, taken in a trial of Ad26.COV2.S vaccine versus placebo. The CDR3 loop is CASSLSLPSQETQYF. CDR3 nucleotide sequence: TGTGCCAGCAGTTTATCGTTACCATCCCAAGAGACCCAGTACTTC.